What follows are 14 T cell receptor beta chains derived from one specimen sequenced in a study of blood T cell repertoires in COVID-19. Assay used: immunoSEQ multiplex PCR; TCRdb lists only in-frame clones, some missing. The sample contains approximately 210,000 clones, about 85% of which appear only once. Material: PBMCs or T cells enriched from blood (not recorded which). Receptors originate from a woman in her thirties who had recovered from COVID-19.

In nucleotides, the CDR3 is TGTGCCAGCAGCTTAGCAGGACAGAGCAATCAGCCCCAGCATTTT. It specifies CASSLAGQSNQPQHF. The chain is built from TRBV7-9 and TRBJ1-5; D is possibly TRBD1 (6 bases). Germline-derived CDR1 and CDR2 are SEHNR and FQNEAQ (reference sequence). Trimming pared 0 bases from V and 1 base from J, leaving 7 bases between. The CDR3 consists of 15 residues.

The chain uses TRBV6-5 and TRBJ2-1; the D gene is possibly TRBD1 (5 bases). Germline CDR1 is MNHEY and CDR2 is SVGAGI. Trimming removed 1 base from V and 2 bases from J, with 12 bases in between. The CDR3 consists of 16 residues. The CDR3: CASSYLQESAYNEQFF. The CDR3 nucleotides read TGTGCCAGCAGTTACTTACAGGAATCTGCCTACAATGAGCAGTTCTTC.

The rearrangement joins TRBV19 to TRBJ2-1; D uncertain. This CDR3 is built from 12 residues. V was trimmed by 10 bases and J by 1 base, leaving 8 bases between them. CDR1 LNHDA and CDR2 SQIVND come from the germline V gene (reference sequence). DNA of the CDR3: TGTGCCACTGGCAGATCCTACAATGAGCAGTTCTTC. It is translated as CATGRSYNEQFF. Filled out from reference TRBV19 and TRBJ2-1, the complete variable domain reads DGGITQSPKYLFRKEGQNVTLSCEQNLNHDAMYWYRQDPGQGLRLIYYSQIVNDFQKGDIAEGYSVSREKKESFPLTVTSAQKNPTAFYLCATGRSYNEQFFGPGTRLTVL.

The J gene is TRBJ2-5, the V gene TRBV2, with D maybe TRBD2 (6 bases). The V and J ends lost 6 bases and 2 bases respectively, with 10 bases between them. The CDR3 is 13 amino acids. Germline V CDR1 and CDR2: SNHLY, FYNNEI. The CDR3 DNA reads TGTGCCAGCAGGGACTACTATCAAGAGACCCAGTACTTC. Translated: CASRDYYQETQYF.

This clone was detected once. The genes are TRBV28 and TRBJ2-4; D might be TRBD1 (6 bases). Germline CDR1 is MDHEN and CDR2 is SYDVKM. This CDR3 has 14 amino acids. The V and J ends lost 5 bases and 8 bases respectively, with 16 bases between them. The CDR3 DNA follows: TGTGCCAGCAGTGAGATAAGGGGGTACCACATTCAGTACTTC. Its translation: CASSEIRGYHIQYF.

The chain carries TRBV7-2 and TRBJ1-6; 8 bases fit TRBD1. This CDR3 contains 14 residues. Per the germline V gene, CDR1 is SGHTA and CDR2 is FQGNSA. The V and J ends lost 5 bases and 8 bases, in that order; junction bases with no gene match: 5. The CDR3 spells CASSLGQGYSPLHF. CDR3 nucleotides: TGTGCCAGCAGCCTCGGACAGGGTTATTCACCCCTCCACTTT.

The chain is built from TRBV4-3 and TRBJ2-6, with TRBD1 as a possible D gene (8 bases). V was pared by 4 bases and J by 4 bases, with 26 bases between. The CDR3 extends over 20 amino acids. Per germline, CDR1 LGHNA and CDR2 YSLEER. The CDR3 spells CASSRKTGVGLKSGANVLTF. The CDR3 nucleotides read TGCGCCAGCAGCCGAAAGACAGGGGTGGGACTAAAATCCGGGGCCAACGTCCTGACTTTC.

The J gene is TRBJ1-2, the V gene TRBV15; D not certain. V lost 0 bases, J lost 0 bases, and 14 bases lay in between. CDR1 and CDR2 (germline): LNHNV, YYDKDF (reference sequence). This CDR3 comprises 17 residues. CDR3 sequence reads: CATSRDIRSETNYGYTF. For the CDR3, the DNA is TGTGCCACCAGCAGAGATATTAGATCGGAGACTAACTATGGCTACACCTTC.

The rearrangement joins TRBV7-9 to TRBJ2-1; 11 bases line up with TRBD2. Trimming removed 1 base from V and 6 bases from J; junction bases left unmatched: 5. Germline V CDR1 and CDR2: SEHNR, FQNEAQ (reference sequence). This CDR3 has 16 amino acids. CDR3 in DNA: TGTGCCAGCAGCTTAGAAGCTAGCGGGGGGAGCAATGAGCAGTTCTTC. Protein product: CASSLEASGGSNEQFF.

The chain employs TRBV5-1 and TRBJ2-5, with 12 bases identical to TRBD2. The germline gives CDR1 SGHRS, CDR2 YFSETQ. Trimming cost V 4 bases and J 4 bases; bases outside gene matches: 2. The CDR3 is made up of 14 amino acids. CDR3 DNA sequence: TGCGCCAGCAGCATGACTAGCGGGAGAGAGACCCAGTACTTC. It translates to CASSMTSGRETQYF.

This clone was detected once. The chain joins TRBV5-1 to TRBJ1-6; 9 nucleotides line up with TRBD1. J was trimmed by 9 bases and V by 3 bases; bases with no gene match: 4. This CDR3 region has 14 residues. Germline values: CDR1 SGHRS, CDR2 YFSETQ. The CDR3 nucleotides read TGCGCCAGCAGCTCCGGGACAGGGTTTTCACCCCTCCACTTT. Its protein is CASSSGTGFSPLHF.

The chain recombines TRBV9 with TRBJ2-7, with 8 bases matching TRBD1. The V segment lost 4 bases and the J segment 5 bases; nucleotides outside the gene matches: 11. CDR3 length: 15 residues. Germline V CDR1 and CDR2: SGDLS, YYNGEE. CDR3: CASSPRQGSIHEQYF. As DNA, the CDR3 is TGTGCCAGCAGCCCCCGACAGGGGAGTATCCACGAGCAGTACTTC.

This clone has only one observation. CDR3 nucleotides: TGTGCCAGCAGCTCGGACAGCGGATATTCACCCCTCCACTTT. It specifies CASSSDSGYSPLHF. The chain couples TRBV11-3 to TRBJ1-6; tentatively, D is TRBD1 (6 bases). Germline CDR1 is SGHNT and CDR2 is YENEEA. The CDR3 runs 14 residues. The V end was cut by 4 bases, the J end by 8 bases, with 12 bases between.

V gene TRBV19 combines with J gene TRBJ2-2, with 13 bases fitting TRBD2. The CDR3 length is 16 residues. V dropped 3 bases and J dropped 6; count of bases not matched to a gene: 4. Looked up from germline, CDR1 is LNHDA and CDR2 is SQIVND (reference sequence). CDR3 sequence: CASSMMTSGRSGELFF. CDR3 DNA: TGTGCCAGTAGTATGATGACTAGCGGGAGGTCCGGGGAGCTGTTTTTT.